Each of the 9 T cell receptor beta chains below was sequenced from the same sample in a study of T cell responses to AZD1222 COVID-19 vaccine. Profiled with immunoSEQ multiplex PCR; TCRdb holds only in-frame clones, not every one. In the table there are about 180,000 clones, around 88% of which are singletons. The specimen comprised peripheral blood, sampled on day 0 of AZD1222 vaccination. These TCRs come from an adult in good health.

This sequence joins TRBV5-1 and TRBJ2-1; no firm D call. The length of the CDR3 is 13 residues. Looked up from germline, CDR1 is SGHRS and CDR2 is YFSETQ. Deletions cut 0 bases from V and 7 bases from J, with 8 bases between. The CDR3 spells CASSLGSRNEQFF. CDR3 nucleotides: TGCGCCAGCAGCTTGGGTTCCAGGAATGAGCAGTTCTTC.

This clone was counted once. The chain combines TRBV7-2 with TRBJ2-7, with D uncertain. Trimming took off 2 bases at V and 0 bases at J, with 11 bases between the two ends. This CDR3 has 15 residues. Per germline, CDR1 SGHTA and CDR2 FQGNSA. CDR3 sequence reads: CASSLSLDLSYEQYF. In DNA form, the CDR3 reads TGTGCCAGCAGCTTAAGTCTAGACCTCTCCTACGAGCAGTACTTC.

This sequence joins TRBV2 and TRBJ2-7; 7 bases map to TRBD2. The J segment lost 7 bases and the V segment lost 7 bases, leaving 10 bases of the junction unmatched. This CDR3 has 13 amino acids. Germline loops: CDR1 SNHLY, CDR2 FYNNEI. CDR3 region: CASNIAGSGEQYF. The DNA of the CDR3 is TGTGCCAGCAACATAGCGGGTTCTGGGGAGCAGTACTTC.

V and J are TRBV13 and TRBJ2-3; 8 bases align to TRBD2. J was trimmed by 1 base and V by 5 bases; bases with no gene match: 14. The CDR3 spans 18 residues. Germline V gene lookup returns CDR1 PRHDT and CDR2 FYEKMQ (reference sequence). CDR3 sequence: CASSQMAGGVFGTDTQYF. For the CDR3, the DNA is TGTGCCAGCAGCCAGATGGCGGGGGGAGTATTTGGCACAGATACGCAGTATTTT.

The gene calls are TRBV27 and TRBJ2-7, with TRBD2 identical over 7 bases. The germline V gene has CDR1 MNHEY and CDR2 SMNVEV (reference sequence). The CDR3 has 12 amino acids. Trimming at V came to 6 bases and at J to 3 bases, leaving 2 bases not matched to a gene. The CDR3 region has the DNA TGTGCCAGCAGGTCTAGCGGCTACGAGCAGTACTTC. It translates to CASRSSGYEQYF.

V usage is TRBV7-2 and J usage is TRBJ1-5; tentative D call: TRBD1 (6 bases). Trimming removed 6 bases at V and 0 bases at J, with 12 bases between. The CDR3 sequence is 15 residues long. Germline CDR1 reads SGHTA; CDR2 reads FQGNSA. CDR3 amino acids: CASSLTGDSNQPQHF. The CDR3, as DNA: TGTGCCAGCAGTTTGACAGGAGATAGCAATCAGCCCCAGCATTTT.

J is TRBJ1-2 and V is TRBV18, with D unresolved. Germline V gene sequence: CDR1 KGHSH, CDR2 LQKENI. There are 13 residues in the CDR3. Trimming pared 3 bases from V and 0 bases from J, leaving 5 bases between. The CDR3 loop reads CASSPGPNYGYTF. CDR3 bases: TGTGCCAGCTCACCCGGACCTAACTATGGCTACACCTTC.

The chain carries TRBV4-1 and TRBJ2-3; D is undetermined. This CDR3 has 14 residues. V shed 3 bases and J shed 8 bases, with 15 bases lying between them. Germline CDR1 is MGHRA and CDR2 is YSYEKL. DNA of the CDR3: TGCGCCAGCAGCCAGGTAGCTTTCACCGGTACGCAGTATTTT. Protein product: CASSQVAFTGTQYF.

The chain combines TRBV14 with TRBJ1-6, with 9 bases matching TRBD1. Germline V gene data show CDR1 as SGHDN and CDR2 as FVKESK. CDR3 length: 16 amino acids. The trim removed 3 bases at V and 7 bases at J, leaving 7 bases unmatched. CDR3 bases: TGTGCCAGCAGCCACCGTTCCGGGACAGGGAATTCACCCCTCCACTTT. This translates into CASSHRSGTGNSPLHF.